This is a list of T cell receptor beta chains from one sample in a study of CD8+CD57+ T cells in acquired aplastic anemia. From the reads, TCRdb called clonotypes with MiXCR, one entry per CDR3 protein. This sample yields roughly 120,000 distinct CDR3 sequences, of which 55% to 70% are seen a single time; roughly 29% belongs to the top ten. Sequenced material: sorted CD4+, CD8+, or CD8+CD57+ T cells (not recorded which) from PBMCs. These receptors were obtained from a human donor with aplastic anemia. Each CDR3 is given with its conserved first and last residue. A D gene is named only where the DNA matches it firmly. For some rows the clone size is stated as once, few or many, or as a class when expanded; others skip it.

v_call	j_call	d_call	clone_size	cdr3_nt	cdr3_aa
TRBV5-1	TRBJ2-7	TRBD1	NA	TGCGCCAGCAGCTCCCACGACAGGGTCGAGCAGTACTTC	CASSSHDRVEQYF
TRBV29-1	TRBJ2-1	TRBD1	NA	TGCAGCGTTTACCGGGACAGGGGTCGTGAGCAGTTCTTC	CSVYRDRGREQFF
TRBV2	TRBJ2-7	NA	few	TGTGCCAGCGGGGGCCAGAGCTCCTACGAGCAGTACTTC	CASGGQSSYEQYF
TRBV24-1	TRBJ2-7	TRBD2	many	TGTGCCACCAGTGACTCCCCGACTAGCGGGAGAGACGAGCAGTACTTC	CATSDSPTSGRDEQYF
TRBV7-9	TRBJ1-1	TRBD1	many	TGTGCCAGCAGCCCCCGGGACAGGCTCGCTGAAGCTTTCTTT	CASSPRDRLAEAFF
TRBV24-1	TRBJ2-5	TRBD1	few	TGTGCCACCAGTGATTACTTGTCGGACAGGGACGGGGAGACCCAGTACTTC	CATSDYLSDRDGETQYF
TRBV28	TRBJ2-5	NA	few	TGTGCCAGCAGTTACACCGGGGAGACCCAGTACTTC	CASSYTGETQYF
TRBV28	TRBJ2-3	NA	NA	TGTGCCAGCAGTTTATCCCTCAGGGATACGCAGTATTTT	CASSLSLRDTQYF
TRBV2	TRBJ2-1	NA	NA	TGTGCCAGCAGTGAAGCGGACAGCAATGAGCAGTTCTTC	CASSEADSNEQFF
TRBV9	TRBJ1-1	NA	once	TGTGCCAGCAGCGCGCCCGGAGGGGGGGGATTCACTGAAGCTCTCTTT	CASSAPGGGGFTEALF
TRBV5-1	TRBJ2-7	NA	NA	TGCGCCAGCAGCTCGGTAGACCCCTACGGCGAGCAGTACTTC	CASSSVDPYGEQYF
TRBV5-4	TRBJ2-2	NA	few	TGTGCCAGCAGCCTCCCAAGCGGGGAGCTGTTTTTT	CASSLPSGELFF
TRBV2	TRBJ1-5	TRBD1	NA	TGTGCCACGGGACAGGGCGAACAGCCCCAGCATTTT	CATGQGEQPQHF
TRBV10-3	TRBJ1-5	NA	few	TGTGCCATCAGTGAGTCGGGGCGGGGAAGCAATCAGCCCCAGCATTTT	CAISESGRGSNQPQHF
TRBV5-1	TRBJ1-1	NA	few	TGCGCCAGCAGCGGGGGGCCAGAAGCTTTCTTT	CASSGGPEAFF
TRBV10-2	TRBJ2-3	NA	once	TGCGCCAGCAGTGAGTCTCAGGTATCCGGGGCCGATACGCAGTATTTT	CASSESQVSGADTQYF
TRBV19	TRBJ2-2	TRBD2	NA	TGTGCCAGTAGGAGCGGGGGGCTGAGCGGGGAGCTGTTTTTT	CASRSGGLSGELFF
TRBV10-3	TRBJ2-2	NA	NA	TGTGCCACCGCAGTCCCGGGACAAGACACCGGGGAGCTGTTTTTT	CATAVPGQDTGELFF
TRBV15	TRBJ2-7	NA	few	TGTGCCACCAGCAGAGATCCTACGGTATCCTACGAGCAGTACTTC	CATSRDPTVSYEQYF
TRBV24-1	TRBJ2-1	NA	NA	TGTGCCACCAGTGATGGTGCCGCCGGGGACGGCTACAATGAGCAGTTCTTC	CATSDGAAGDGYNEQFF
TRBV10-3	TRBJ2-5	TRBD1	NA	TGTGCCATCAGTGAGTCGAAGGGGGCGAACCAAGAGACCCAGTACTTC	CAISESKGANQETQYF
TRBV2	TRBJ1-5	TRBD1	NA	TGTGCCAGCAGTGGGACAGGGGCGCAGCCCCAGCATTTT	CASSGTGAQPQHF
TRBV20-1	TRBJ2-5	NA	many	TGCAGTGCTAGTTCCCCGGGCGAGACCCAGTACTTC	CSASSPGETQYF
TRBV29-1	TRBJ2-1	TRBD2	NA	TGCAGCGCAGTAGCGGGGACCTACAATGAGCAGTTCTTC	CSAVAGTYNEQFF
TRBV19	TRBJ1-6	NA	once	TGTGCCAGTACTTTAGGGCCTGCTTCACCCCTCCACTTT	CASTLGPASPLHF
TRBV7-9	TRBJ2-7	TRBD2	NA	TGTGCCAGTAGCCCTGGGCGGGGGGCCTACTACGAGCAGTACTTC	CASSPGRGAYYEQYF
TRBV19	TRBJ2-7	TRBD1	NA	TGTGCCAGTAGTAGGGGACAGGGGAAGGACGAGCAGTACTTC	CASSRGQGKDEQYF
TRBV12-3/TRBV12-4	TRBJ2-7	NA	many	TGTGCCAGCAGTCTCCCAACCGGGGCCAAGGACGAGCAGTACTTC	CASSLPTGAKDEQYF
TRBV13	TRBJ2-7	TRBD1	NA	TGTGCCAGCAGTTTATTCGGGACAGGCTCCTACGAGCAGTACTTC	CASSLFGTGSYEQYF
TRBV3-1	TRBJ2-5	TRBD1	NA	TGTGCCAGCAGCCCCGGGACAGGGGGGGCGGAGACCCAGTACTTC	CASSPGTGGAETQYF
TRBV29-1	TRBJ2-1	TRBD2	few	TGCAGCGTTGGGACTAGCGGGTTGAGCTCCTACAATGAGCAGTTCTTC	CSVGTSGLSSYNEQFF
TRBV7-9	TRBJ2-5	NA	NA	TGTGCCAGCAGCTCGGGACCCGGGACACTGGGAGAGACCCAGTACTTC	CASSSGPGTLGETQYF
TRBV6-1	TRBJ2-7	NA	few	TGTGCCAGCCATCCCTGGGCGGGGGCCTCCTACGAGCAGTACTTC	CASHPWAGASYEQYF
TRBV27	TRBJ1-6	NA	few	TGTGCCAGCAGTTCGCGGACGGAGGGCCTATATAATTCACCCCTCCACTTT	CASSSRTEGLYNSPLHF
TRBV2	TRBJ1-1	TRBD1	NA	TGTGCCAGCAGTGGTAGGACAGGGGGCCGGGCTTTCTTT	CASSGRTGGRAFF
TRBV29-1	TRBJ1-2	TRBD1	few	TGCAGCGGGCTCACAGGGGAGAGTGGCTACACCTTC	CSGLTGESGYTF
TRBV15	TRBJ1-1	NA	NA	TGTGCCACCAGCAGAGATGTAGGATGGAACACTGAAGCTTTCTTT	CATSRDVGWNTEAFF
TRBV20-1	TRBJ2-7	NA	NA	TGCAGTGCTAGAGATCTCCGGGGCGAGCAGTACTTC	CSARDLRGEQYF
TRBV7-2	TRBJ2-7	NA	NA	TGTGCCAGCAGCCCCTGGGACGGAGAGCAGTACTTC	CASSPWDGEQYF